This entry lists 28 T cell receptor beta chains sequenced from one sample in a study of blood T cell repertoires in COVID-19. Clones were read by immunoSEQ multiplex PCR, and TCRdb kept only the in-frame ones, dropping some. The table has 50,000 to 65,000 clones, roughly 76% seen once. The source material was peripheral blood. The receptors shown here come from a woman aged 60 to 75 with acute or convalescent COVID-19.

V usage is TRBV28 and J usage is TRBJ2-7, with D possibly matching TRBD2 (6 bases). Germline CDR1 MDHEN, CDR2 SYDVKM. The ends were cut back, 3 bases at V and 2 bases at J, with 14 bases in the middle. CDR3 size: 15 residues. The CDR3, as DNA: TGTGCCAGCAGTTTGGGGGACTCCTCTGCCTACGAGCAGTACTTC. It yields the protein CASSLGDSSAYEQYF.

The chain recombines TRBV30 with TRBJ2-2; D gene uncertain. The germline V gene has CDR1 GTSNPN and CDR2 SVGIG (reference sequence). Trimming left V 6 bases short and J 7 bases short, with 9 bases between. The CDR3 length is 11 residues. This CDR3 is CACRRGGELFF. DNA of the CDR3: TGTGCCTGTCGGCGAGGCGGGGAGCTGTTTTTT.

CDR3 coding DNA: TGTGCCTGGCGGGTCACCTCTGGAAACACCATATATTTT. Its protein is CAWRVTSGNTIYF. The gene calls are TRBV30 and TRBJ1-3; unclear D gene. CDR1 and CDR2 from the germline V gene are GTSNPN and SVGIG (reference sequence). The CDR3 has 13 amino acids. The V end was cut by 5 bases, the J end by 0 bases, with 8 bases between.

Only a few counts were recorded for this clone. In DNA, the CDR3 is TGTGCCAGCAGCTTTAACGGGGCTGAAGCTTTCTTT. Encoded protein: CASSFNGAEAFF. This chain joins TRBV7-8 and TRBJ1-1; D is unclear. CDR3 length: 12 amino acids. Germline assignment: CDR1 SGHVS and CDR2 FQNEAQ. V was clipped by 3 bases and J by 6 bases, with 8 bases between them.

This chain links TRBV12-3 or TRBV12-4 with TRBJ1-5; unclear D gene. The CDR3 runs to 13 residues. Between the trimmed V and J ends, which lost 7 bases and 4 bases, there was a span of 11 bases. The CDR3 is CASTIGENQPQHF. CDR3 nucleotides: TGTGCCAGCACTATCGGTGAGAATCAGCCCCAGCATTTT.

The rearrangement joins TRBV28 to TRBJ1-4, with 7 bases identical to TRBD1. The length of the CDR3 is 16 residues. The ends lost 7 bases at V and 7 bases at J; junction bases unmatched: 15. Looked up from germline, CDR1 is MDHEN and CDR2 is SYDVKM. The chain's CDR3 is CASKSLSSRQGEKLFF. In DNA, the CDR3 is TGTGCCAGCAAATCTCTTTCGTCTCGACAGGGTGAAAAACTGTTTTTT.

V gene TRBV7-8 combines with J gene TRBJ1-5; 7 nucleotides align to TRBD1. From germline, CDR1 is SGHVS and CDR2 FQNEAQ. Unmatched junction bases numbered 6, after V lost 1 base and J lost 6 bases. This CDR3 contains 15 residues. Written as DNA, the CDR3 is TGTGCCAGCAGCTTAGAAGGGGGCAGGGGTCAGCCCCAGCATTTT. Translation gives CASSLEGGRGQPQHF.

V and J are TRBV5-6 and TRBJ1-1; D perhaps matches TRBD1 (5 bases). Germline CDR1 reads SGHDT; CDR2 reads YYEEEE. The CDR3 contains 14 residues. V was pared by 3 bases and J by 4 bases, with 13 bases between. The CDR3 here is CASSWGRAGTEAFF. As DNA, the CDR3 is TGTGCCAGCAGCTGGGGGAGGGCGGGCACTGAAGCTTTCTTT. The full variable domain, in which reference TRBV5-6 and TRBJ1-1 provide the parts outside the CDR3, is DAGVTQSPTHLIKTRGQQVTLRCSPKSGHDTVSWYQQALGQGPQFIFQYYEEEERQRGNFPDRFSGHQFPNYSSELNVNALLLGDSALYLCASSWGRAGTEAFFGQGTRLTVV.

The CDR3 is CAITGGGALGEQYF. Written as DNA, the CDR3 is TGTGCCATCACCGGTGGGGGGGCGCTTGGGGAGCAGTACTTC. The chain joins TRBV10-3 to TRBJ2-7; possibly TRBD2 for D (7 bases). V lost 7 bases and J lost 7, with 20 bases in between. This CDR3 spans 14 amino acids. Per the germline V gene, CDR1 is ENHRY and CDR2 is SYGVKD.

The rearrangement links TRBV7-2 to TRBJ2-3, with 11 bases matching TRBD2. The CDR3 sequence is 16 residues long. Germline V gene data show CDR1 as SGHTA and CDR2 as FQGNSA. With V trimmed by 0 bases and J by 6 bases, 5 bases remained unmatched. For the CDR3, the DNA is TGTGCCAGCAGCTTAGCGGCTAGCGGGGGGCAGGATACGCAGTATTTT. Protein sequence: CASSLAASGGQDTQYF.

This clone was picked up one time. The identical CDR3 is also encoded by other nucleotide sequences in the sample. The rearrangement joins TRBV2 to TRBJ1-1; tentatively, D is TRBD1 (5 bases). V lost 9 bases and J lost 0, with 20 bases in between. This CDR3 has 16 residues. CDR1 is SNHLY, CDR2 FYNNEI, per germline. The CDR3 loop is CASTPPHDRLNTEAFF. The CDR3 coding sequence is TGTGCCAGTACTCCACCCCACGACAGACTGAACACTGAAGCTTTCTTT.

The DNA for the CDR3 is TGCGCCAGCAGCTTGGACAGGGCTCAGCCCCAGCATTTT. Residues: CASSLDRAQPQHF. V usage is TRBV5-1 and J usage is TRBJ1-5, with D tentatively TRBD1 (6 bases). This CDR3 has 13 residues. Between the trimmed V and J ends, which lost 0 bases and 6 bases, there was a span of 7 bases. Germline V lookup: CDR1 SGHRS, CDR2 YFSETQ.

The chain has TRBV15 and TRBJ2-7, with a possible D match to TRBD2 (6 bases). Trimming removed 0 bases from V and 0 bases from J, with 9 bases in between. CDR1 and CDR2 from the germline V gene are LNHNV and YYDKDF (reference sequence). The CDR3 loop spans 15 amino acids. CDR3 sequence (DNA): TGTGCCACCAGCAGAGAGGGGGGTAGCTCCTACGAGCAGTACTTC. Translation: CATSREGGSSYEQYF.

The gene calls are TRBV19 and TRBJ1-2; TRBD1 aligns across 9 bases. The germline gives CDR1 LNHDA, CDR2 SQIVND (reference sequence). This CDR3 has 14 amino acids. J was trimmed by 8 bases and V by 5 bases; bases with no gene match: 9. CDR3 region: CASSPGTGFGGYTF. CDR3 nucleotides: TGTGCCAGTAGTCCCGGGACAGGGTTTGGCGGCTACACCTTC. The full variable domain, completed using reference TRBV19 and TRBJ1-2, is DGGITQSPKYLFRKEGQNVTLSCEQNLNHDAMYWYRQDPGQGLRLIYYSQIVNDFQKGDIAEGYSVSREKKESFPLTVTSAQKNPTAFYLCASSPGTGFGGYTFGSGTRLTVV.

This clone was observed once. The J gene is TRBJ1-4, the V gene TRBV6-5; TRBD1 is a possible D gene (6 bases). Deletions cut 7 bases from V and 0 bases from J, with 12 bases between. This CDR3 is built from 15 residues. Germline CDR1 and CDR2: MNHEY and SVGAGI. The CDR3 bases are TGTGCCAGCAAGGGGGACGATGCAACTAATGAAAAACTGTTTTTT. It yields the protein CASKGDDATNEKLFF.

The CDR3 protein is CASSMVTGAGYEQYF. CDR3 DNA sequence: TGTGCCAGTAGTATGGTGACAGGGGCCGGGTACGAGCAGTACTTC. V is TRBV19 and J is TRBJ2-7, with 8 bases fitting TRBD1. With V trimmed by 3 bases and J by 4 bases, 8 bases remained unmatched. Germline values: CDR1 LNHDA, CDR2 SQIVND (reference sequence). The CDR3 contains 15 residues.

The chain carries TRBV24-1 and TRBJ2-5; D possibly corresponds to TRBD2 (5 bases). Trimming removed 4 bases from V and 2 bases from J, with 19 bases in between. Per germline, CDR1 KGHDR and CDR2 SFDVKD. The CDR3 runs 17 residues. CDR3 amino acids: CATSDQKVSGWQETQYF. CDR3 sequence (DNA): TGTGCCACCAGTGACCAGAAGGTCTCGGGGTGGCAAGAGACCCAGTACTTC.

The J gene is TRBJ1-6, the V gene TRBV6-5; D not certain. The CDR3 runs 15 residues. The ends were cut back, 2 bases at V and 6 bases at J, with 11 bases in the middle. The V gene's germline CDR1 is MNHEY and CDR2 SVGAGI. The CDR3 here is CASSYDGLSNSPLHF. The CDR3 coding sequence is TGTGCCAGCAGTTACGACGGACTGAGTAATTCACCCCTCCACTTT.

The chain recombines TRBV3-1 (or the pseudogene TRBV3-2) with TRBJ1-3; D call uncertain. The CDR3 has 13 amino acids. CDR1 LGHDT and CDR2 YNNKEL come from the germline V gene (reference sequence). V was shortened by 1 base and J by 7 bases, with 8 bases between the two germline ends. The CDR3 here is CASSQVTGNTIYF. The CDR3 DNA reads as TGTGCCAGCAGCCAAGTTACGGGGAACACCATATATTTT.

The CDR3 coding sequence is TGTGCCAGCAGCTTAGCAGCAGGGAACTCCTACGAGCAGTACTTC. Protein: CASSLAAGNSYEQYF. This rearrangement joins TRBV7-3 to TRBJ2-7, with a possible D match to TRBD1 (5 bases). V lost 2 bases to trimming and J lost 0 bases, with 11 bases between them. This CDR3 has 15 residues. Germline CDR1 is SGHTA and CDR2 is FQGTGA.

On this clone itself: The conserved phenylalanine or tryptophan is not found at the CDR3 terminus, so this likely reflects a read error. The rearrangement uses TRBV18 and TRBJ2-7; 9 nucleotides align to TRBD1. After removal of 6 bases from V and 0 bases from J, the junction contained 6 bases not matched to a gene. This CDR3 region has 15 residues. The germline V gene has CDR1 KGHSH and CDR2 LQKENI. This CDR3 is CASSPRTGASYEQYL. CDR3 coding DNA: TGTGCCAGCTCCCCTAGGACAGGGGCCTCCTACGAGCAGTACCTC.

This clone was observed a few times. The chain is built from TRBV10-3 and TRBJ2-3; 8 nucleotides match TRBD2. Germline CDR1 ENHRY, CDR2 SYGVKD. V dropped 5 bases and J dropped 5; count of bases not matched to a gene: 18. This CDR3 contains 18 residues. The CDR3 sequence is CAISPHTTGGARGDTQYF. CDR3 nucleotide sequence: TGTGCCATCAGTCCTCATACCACCGGGGGGGCCCGCGGAGATACGCAGTATTTT.

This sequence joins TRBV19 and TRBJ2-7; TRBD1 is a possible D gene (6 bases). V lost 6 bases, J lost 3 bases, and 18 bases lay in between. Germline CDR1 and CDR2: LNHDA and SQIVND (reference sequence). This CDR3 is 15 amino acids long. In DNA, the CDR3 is TGTGCCAGTAGCCCAGGACAGACCGGGGACTACGAGCAGTACTTC. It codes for CASSPGQTGDYEQYF.

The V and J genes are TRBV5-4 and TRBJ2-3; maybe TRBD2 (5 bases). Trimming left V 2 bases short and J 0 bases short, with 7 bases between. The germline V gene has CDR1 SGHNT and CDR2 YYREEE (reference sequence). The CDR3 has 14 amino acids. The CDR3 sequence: CASSFGLSTDTQYF. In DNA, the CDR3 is TGTGCCAGCAGCTTCGGACTCAGCACAGATACGCAGTATTTT.

For the CDR3, the DNA is TGTGCCAGCAGCGCGATGACCGGGACAGGGGGGCCCATGAACACTGAAGCTTTCTTT. This translates into CASSAMTGTGGPMNTEAFF. The chain uses TRBV7-9 and TRBJ1-1; 11 nucleotides agree with TRBD1. This CDR3 comprises 19 residues. Looked up from germline, CDR1 is SEHNR and CDR2 is FQNEAQ (reference sequence). V shed 5 bases, J shed 0 bases, and the junction held 14 bases outside the gene matches.

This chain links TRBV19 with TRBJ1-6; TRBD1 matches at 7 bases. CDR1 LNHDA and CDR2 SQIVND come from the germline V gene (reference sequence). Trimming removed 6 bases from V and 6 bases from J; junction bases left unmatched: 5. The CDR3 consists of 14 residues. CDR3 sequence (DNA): TGTGCCAGTAGCCCGACAGGGACTAATTCACCCCTCCACTTT. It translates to CASSPTGTNSPLHF.

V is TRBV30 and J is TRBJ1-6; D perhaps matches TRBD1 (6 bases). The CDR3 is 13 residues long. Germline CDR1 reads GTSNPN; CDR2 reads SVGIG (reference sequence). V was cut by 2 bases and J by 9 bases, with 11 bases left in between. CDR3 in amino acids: CAWSWQGFSPLHF. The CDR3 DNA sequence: TGTGCCTGGAGTTGGCAGGGGTTTTCACCCCTCCACTTT.

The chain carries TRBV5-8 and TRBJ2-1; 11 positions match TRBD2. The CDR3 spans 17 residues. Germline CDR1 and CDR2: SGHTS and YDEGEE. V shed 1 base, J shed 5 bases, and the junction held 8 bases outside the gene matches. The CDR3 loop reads CASSLRGASGGNNEQFF. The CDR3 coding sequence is TGTGCCAGCAGCTTGAGAGGGGCTAGCGGGGGGAACAATGAGCAGTTCTTC.